The text below deals with one T cell receptor beta chain. Its matching antigen is unknown. These data belong to a study of metastatic and nonmetastatic thyroid tumors. Across the whole study: Across peripheral blood and tumor or nodule tissue samples taken from malignant and benign thyroid patients, the repertoires were compared with one another. General study findings and limits: In blood and tumor, TCR beta diversity was reportedly significantly higher in malignant thyroid tumors than in benign nodules.

Each patient went into thyroid surgery without having received any treatment. As originally analysed: Between-group CDR3 differences, defined by clinicopathological status, yielded a distant-metastasis classifier for papillary thyroid cancer. Using MiXCR, TCRdb re-called clones from the PCR reads. The V and J calls were determined by TCRdb, not by the authors. The data contain tens of thousands of clones, 28% of them singletons. The J segment lost 4 bases and the V segment lost 5 bases, leaving 8 bases of the junction unmatched. Germline V gene sequence: CDR1 SGHAT, CDR2 FQNNGV. This CDR3 spans 15 amino acids.

This TCR derives from a male donor with papillary thyroid cancer or a benign thyroid nodule (not recorded which). Some clones in this sample may be carry-over from other donors' samples. Sequencing was performed on blood. The chain carries TRBV11-2 and TRBJ2-1; 7 nucleotides line up with TRBD2. As DNA, the CDR3 is TGTGCCAGCAGCCGCCCTGGGCGGGGGTACAATGAGCAGTTCTTC. It specifies CASSRPGRGYNEQFF.